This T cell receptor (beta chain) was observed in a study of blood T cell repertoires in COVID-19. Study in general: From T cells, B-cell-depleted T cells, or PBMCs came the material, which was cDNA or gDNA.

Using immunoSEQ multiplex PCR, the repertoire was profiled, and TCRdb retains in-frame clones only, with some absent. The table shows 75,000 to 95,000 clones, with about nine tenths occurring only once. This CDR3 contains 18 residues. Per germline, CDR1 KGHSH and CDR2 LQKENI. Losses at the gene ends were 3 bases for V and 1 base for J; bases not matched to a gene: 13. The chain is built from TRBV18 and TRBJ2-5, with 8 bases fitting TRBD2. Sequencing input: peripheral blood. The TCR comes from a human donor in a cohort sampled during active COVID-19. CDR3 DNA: TGTGCCAGCTCACCTAATAAGACTAGCGCAAAATCCCAAGAGACCCAGTACTTC. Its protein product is CASSPNKTSAKSQETQYF.